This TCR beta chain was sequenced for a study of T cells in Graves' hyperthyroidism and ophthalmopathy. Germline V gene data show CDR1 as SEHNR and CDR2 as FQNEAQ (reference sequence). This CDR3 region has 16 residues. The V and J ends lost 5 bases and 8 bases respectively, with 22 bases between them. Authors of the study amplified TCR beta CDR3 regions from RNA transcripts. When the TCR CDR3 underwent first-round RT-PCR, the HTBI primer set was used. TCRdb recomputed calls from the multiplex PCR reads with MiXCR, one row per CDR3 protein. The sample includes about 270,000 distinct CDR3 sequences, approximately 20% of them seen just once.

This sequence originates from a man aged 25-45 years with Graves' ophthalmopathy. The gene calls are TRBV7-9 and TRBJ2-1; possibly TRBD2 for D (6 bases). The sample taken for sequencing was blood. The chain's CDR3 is CASSRGGGRPVDEQFF. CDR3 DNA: TGTGCCAGCAGCCGCGGAGGAGGGAGGCCGGTGGATGAGCAGTTCTTC.